Listed below are T cell receptor beta chains from one sample, sequenced in a study of blood T cell repertoires in COVID-19. Data came from immunoSEQ multiplex PCR; TCRdb stores just in-frame clones and leaves some out. The data hold approximately 70,000 clones, with around 87% observed a single time. The sequencing input was peripheral blood. These receptors were collected from a woman between 55 and 75 years old with acute or convalescent COVID-19. Both conserved end residues are part of each CDR3. Each record gives: J gene, clone size, V gene, D gene, CDR3 protein, CDR3 DNA. The D gene is left open where the match is weak. Size tells how often a clone was seen (once, few, many) or the class of an expanded clone, and some rows leave it out.

>TRBJ2-1|NA|TRBV2|TRBD1
CASSRQGATGYNEQFF
TGTGCCAGCAGCCGACAGGGGGCCACCGGATACAATGAGCAGTTCTTC
>TRBJ2-1|NA|TRBV6-2/TRBV6-3|TRBD2
CASSSRILGAGGPRNEQFF
TGTGCCAGCAGTTCGCGAATCTTAGGCGCGGGAGGGCCCAGGAATGAGCAGTTCTTC
>TRBJ1-4|once|TRBV5-8|TRBD1
CASSPGTALNEKLFF
TGTGCCAGCAGCCCGGGGACAGCTCTTAATGAAAAACTGTTTTTT
>TRBJ1-1|NA|TRBV28|NA
CASSLVPNTEAFF
TGTGCCAGCAGTTTAGTTCCTAACACTGAAGCTTTCTTT
>TRBJ2-5|NA|TRBV5-4|TRBD1
CASSARTGKETQYF
TGTGCCAGCAGCGCCCGGACAGGAAAAGAGACCCAGTACTTC
>TRBJ2-3|NA|TRBV6-6|TRBD2
CASSLGLAGTQYF
TGTGCCAGCAGTTTGGGACTAGCAGGCACGCAGTATTTT
>TRBJ2-2|NA|TRBV13|NA
CASSLRRRALGRDFTGELFF
TGTGCCAGCAGCTTGAGACGCCGGGCCCTAGGGCGGGACTTTACCGGGGAGCTGTTTTTT
>TRBJ2-2|NA|TRBV6-5|TRBD1
CASSQTGDVGGELFF
TGTGCCAGCAGCCAGACAGGGGATGTGGGAGGGGAGCTGTTTTTT
>TRBJ2-6|NA|TRBV6-2/TRBV6-3|NA
CASSSWQAGANVLTF
TGTGCCAGCAGTTCGTGGCAGGCTGGGGCCAACGTCCTGACTTTC
>TRBJ1-6|NA|TRBV5-6|NA
CASSKTGRHNSPLHF
TGTGCCAGCAGCAAAACAGGGCGACATAATTCACCCCTCCACTTT
>TRBJ2-3|NA|TRBV4-2|NA
CASSQDILTDTQYF
TGTGCCAGCAGCCAAGATATCCTCACAGATACGCAGTATTTT
>TRBJ2-3|NA|TRBV9|NA
CASSGWAGLSTDTQYF
TGTGCCAGCAGCGGATGGGCGGGACTTAGCACAGATACGCAGTATTTT
>TRBJ1-2|NA|TRBV6-5|NA
CASSYSGGREGYTF
TGTGCCAGCAGTTACTCCGGAGGGCGTGAAGGCTACACCTTC
>TRBJ1-4|NA|TRBV7-8|NA
CASSLRAGGMVGTNEKLFF
TGTGCCAGCAGCTTAAGGGCCGGAGGGATGGTTGGGACTAATGAAAAACTGTTTTTT
>TRBJ2-1|NA|TRBV19|NA
CASSGEWSSYNEQFF
TGTGCCAGTAGCGGGGAATGGAGCTCCTACAATGAGCAGTTCTTC
>TRBJ1-6|NA|TRBV7-2|NA
CASSLVENSPLHF
TGTGCCAGCAGCTTAGTCGAGAATTCACCCCTCCACTTT
>TRBJ2-5|NA|TRBV6-5|TRBD2
CASSYLTAGGQETQYF
TGTGCCAGCAGTTACCTAACAGCGGGAGGACAAGAGACCCAGTACTTC
>TRBJ1-2|NA|TRBV3-1/TRBV3-2|TRBD1
CASSRTGGRDGYTF
TGTGCCAGCAGTCGGACAGGTGGGAGAGATGGCTACACCTTC
>TRBJ1-2|few|TRBV5-1|NA
CASIPYTGSNYGYTF
TGCGCCAGCATCCCCTATACAGGGTCGAACTATGGCTACACCTTC
>TRBJ1-4|NA|TRBV4-1|TRBD1
CASSQTPGGPNEKLFF
TGCGCCAGCAGCCAAACACCAGGGGGGCCCAATGAAAAACTGTTTTTT
>TRBJ2-2|medium-sized|TRBV19|NA
CASSPSTRTNTGELFF
TGTGCCAGTAGTCCCTCTACTAGAACGAACACCGGGGAGCTGTTTTTT
>TRBJ1-4|NA|TRBV28|TRBD1
CASSSQGVGRANEKLFF
TGTGCCAGCAGTTCACAGGGGGTGGGGAGGGCTAATGAAAAACTGTTTTTT
>TRBJ1-1|NA|TRBV5-1|TRBD1
CASSLGTGVMNTEAFF
TGCGCCAGCAGCTTAGGGACAGGAGTCATGAACACTGAAGCTTTCTTT
>TRBJ2-5|NA|TRBV5-1|TRBD2
CASSLLGEGETQYF
TGCGCCAGCAGCTTGCTCGGGGAGGGGGAGACCCAGTACTTC
>TRBJ2-3|NA|TRBV28|TRBD2
CASILAGDLGAQYF
TGTGCCAGCATTCTAGCGGGGGACCTCGGGGCGCAGTATTTT
>TRBJ1-5|NA|TRBV18|NA
CASSPLGQSQHF
TGTGCCAGCTCACCCCTAGGACAGAGCCAGCATTTT
>TRBJ1-4|NA|TRBV15|NA
CATSRDVVGASRANEKLFF
TGTGCCACCAGCAGAGATGTGGTGGGGGCAAGTCGGGCTAATGAAAAACTGTTTTTT
>TRBJ2-1|NA|TRBV27|TRBD2
CASSQRLAGGNEQFF
TGTGCCAGCAGTCAAAGACTAGCGGGGGGGAATGAGCAGTTCTTC
>TRBJ1-5|NA|TRBV28|NA
CASSPTGTWYRNQPQHF
TGTGCCAGCAGTCCCACCGGGACATGGTATCGCAATCAGCCCCAGCATTTT
>TRBJ2-5|NA|TRBV28|NA
CASSLSSGHQEGRRTQYF
TGTGCCAGCAGTTTATCTTCCGGACACCAGGAGGGCCGGAGGACCCAGTACTTC
>TRBJ1-6|NA|TRBV6-5|TRBD1
CASSFSGTGDSPLHF
TGTGCCAGCAGTTTCTCCGGGACAGGGGATTCACCCCTCCACTTT